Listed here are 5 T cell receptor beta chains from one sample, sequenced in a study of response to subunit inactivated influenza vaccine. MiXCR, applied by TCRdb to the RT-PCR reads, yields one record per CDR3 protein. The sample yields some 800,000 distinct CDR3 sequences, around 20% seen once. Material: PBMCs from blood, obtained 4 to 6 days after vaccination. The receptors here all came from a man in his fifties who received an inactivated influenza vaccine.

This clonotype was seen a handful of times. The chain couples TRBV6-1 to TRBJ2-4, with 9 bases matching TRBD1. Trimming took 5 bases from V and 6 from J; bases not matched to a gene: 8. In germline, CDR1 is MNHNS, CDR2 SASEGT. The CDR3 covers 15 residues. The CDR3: CASSPWGQGVNIQYF. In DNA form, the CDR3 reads TGTGCCAGCAGTCCTTGGGGACAGGGTGTAAACATTCAGTACTTC.

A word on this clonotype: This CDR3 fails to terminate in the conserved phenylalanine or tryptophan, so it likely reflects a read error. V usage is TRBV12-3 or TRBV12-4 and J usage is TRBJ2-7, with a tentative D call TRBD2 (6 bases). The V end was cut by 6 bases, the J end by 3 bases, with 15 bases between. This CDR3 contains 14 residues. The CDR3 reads CASRTAGRFYEQYL. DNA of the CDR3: TGTGCCAGCAGAACAGCGGGTCGTTTCTACGAGCAGTACTTA.

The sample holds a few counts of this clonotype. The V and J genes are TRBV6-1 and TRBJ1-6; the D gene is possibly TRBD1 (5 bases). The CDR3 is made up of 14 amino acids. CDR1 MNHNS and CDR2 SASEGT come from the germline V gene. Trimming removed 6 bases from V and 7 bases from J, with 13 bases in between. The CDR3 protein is CASSFGRGNSPLHF. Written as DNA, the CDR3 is TGTGCCAGCAGCTTCGGACGGGGGAATTCACCCCTCCACTTT.

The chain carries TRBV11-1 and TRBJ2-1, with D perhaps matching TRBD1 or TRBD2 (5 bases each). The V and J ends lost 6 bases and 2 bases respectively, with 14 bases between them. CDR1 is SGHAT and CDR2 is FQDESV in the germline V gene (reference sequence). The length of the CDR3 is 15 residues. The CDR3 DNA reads TGTGCCAGCAGACAAATGGGGACGCCCTACAATGAGCAGTTCTTC. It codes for CASRQMGTPYNEQFF.

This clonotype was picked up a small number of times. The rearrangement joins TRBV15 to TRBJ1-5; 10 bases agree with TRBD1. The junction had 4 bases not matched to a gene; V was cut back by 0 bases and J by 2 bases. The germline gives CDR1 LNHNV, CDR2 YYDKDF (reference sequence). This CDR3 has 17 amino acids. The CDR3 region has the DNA TGTGCCACCAGCAGAGATCCGGGACAGGGGCGCAATCAGCCCCAGCATTTT. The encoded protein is CATSRDPGQGRNQPQHF.